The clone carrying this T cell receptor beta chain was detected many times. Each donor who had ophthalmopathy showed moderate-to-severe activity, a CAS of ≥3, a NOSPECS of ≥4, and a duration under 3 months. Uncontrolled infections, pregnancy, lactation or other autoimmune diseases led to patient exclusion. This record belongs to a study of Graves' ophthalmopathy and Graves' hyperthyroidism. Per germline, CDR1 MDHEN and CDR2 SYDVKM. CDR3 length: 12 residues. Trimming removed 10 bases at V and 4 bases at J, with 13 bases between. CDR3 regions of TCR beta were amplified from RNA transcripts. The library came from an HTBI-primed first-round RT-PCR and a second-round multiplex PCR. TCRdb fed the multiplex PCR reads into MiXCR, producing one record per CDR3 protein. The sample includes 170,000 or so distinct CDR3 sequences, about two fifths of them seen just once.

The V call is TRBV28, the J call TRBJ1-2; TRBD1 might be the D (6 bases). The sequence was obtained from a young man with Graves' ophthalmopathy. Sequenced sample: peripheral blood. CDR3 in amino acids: CATNPDSYGYTF. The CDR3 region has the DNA TGTGCCACCAATCCGGACAGCTATGGCTACACCTTC.